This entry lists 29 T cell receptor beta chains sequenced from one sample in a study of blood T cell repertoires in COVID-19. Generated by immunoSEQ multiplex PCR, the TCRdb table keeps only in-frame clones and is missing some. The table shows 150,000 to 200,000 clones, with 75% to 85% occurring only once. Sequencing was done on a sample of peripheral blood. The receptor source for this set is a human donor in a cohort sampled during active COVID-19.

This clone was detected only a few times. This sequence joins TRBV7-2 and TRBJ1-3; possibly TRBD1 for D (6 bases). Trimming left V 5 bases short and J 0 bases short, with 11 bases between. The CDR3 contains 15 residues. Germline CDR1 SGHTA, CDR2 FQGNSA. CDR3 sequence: CASSKNRVSGNTIYF. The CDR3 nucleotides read TGTGCCAGCAGCAAGAACAGGGTCTCTGGAAACACCATATATTTT. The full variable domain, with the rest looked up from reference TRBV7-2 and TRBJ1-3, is GAGVSQSPSNKVTEKGKDVELRCDPISGHTALYWYRQSLGQGLEFLIYFQGNSAPDKSGLPSDRFSAERTGGSVSTLTIQRTQQEDSAVYLCASSKNRVSGNTIYFGEGSWLTVV.

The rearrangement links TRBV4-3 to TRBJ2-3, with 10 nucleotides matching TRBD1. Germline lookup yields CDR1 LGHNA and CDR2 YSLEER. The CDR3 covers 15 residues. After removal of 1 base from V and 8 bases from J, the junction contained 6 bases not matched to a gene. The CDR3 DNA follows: TGCGCCAGCAGCCAAGGACAGGGGGCCCCCGGTACGCAGTATTTT. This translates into CASSQGQGAPGTQYF.

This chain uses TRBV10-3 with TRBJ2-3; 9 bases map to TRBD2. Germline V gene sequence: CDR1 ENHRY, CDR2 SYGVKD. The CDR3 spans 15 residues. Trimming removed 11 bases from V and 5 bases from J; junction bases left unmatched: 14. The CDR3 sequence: CASTPRAGGGDTQYF. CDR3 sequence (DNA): TGTGCCTCCACCCCCCGTGCGGGAGGGGGAGATACGCAGTATTTT.

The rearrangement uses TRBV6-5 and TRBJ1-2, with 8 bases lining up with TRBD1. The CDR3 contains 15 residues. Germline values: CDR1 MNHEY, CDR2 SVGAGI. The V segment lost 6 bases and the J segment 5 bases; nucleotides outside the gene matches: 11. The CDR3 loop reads CASSGGQGTYYGYTF. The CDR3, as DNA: TGTGCCAGCAGCGGAGGACAGGGTACTTATTATGGCTACACCTTC.

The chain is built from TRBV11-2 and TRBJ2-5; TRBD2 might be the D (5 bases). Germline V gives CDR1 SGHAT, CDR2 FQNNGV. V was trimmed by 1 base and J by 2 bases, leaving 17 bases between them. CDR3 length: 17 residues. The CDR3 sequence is CASSLAFRGGGQETQYF. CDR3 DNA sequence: TGTGCCAGCAGCTTAGCCTTCCGGGGTGGAGGTCAAGAGACCCAGTACTTC. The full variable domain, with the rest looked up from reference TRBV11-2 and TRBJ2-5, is EAGVAQSPRYKIIEKRQSVAFWCNPISGHATLYWYQQILGQGPKLLIQFQNNGVVDDSQLPKDRFSAERLKGVDSTLKIQPAKLEDSAVYLCASSLAFRGGGQETQYFGPGTRLLVL.

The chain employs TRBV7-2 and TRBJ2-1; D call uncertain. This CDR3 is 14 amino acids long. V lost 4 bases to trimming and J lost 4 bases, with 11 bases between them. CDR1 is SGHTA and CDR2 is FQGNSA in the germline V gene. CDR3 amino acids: CASSSPGPYNEQFF. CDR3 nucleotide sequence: TGTGCCAGCAGCTCTCCGGGTCCTTACAATGAGCAGTTCTTC.

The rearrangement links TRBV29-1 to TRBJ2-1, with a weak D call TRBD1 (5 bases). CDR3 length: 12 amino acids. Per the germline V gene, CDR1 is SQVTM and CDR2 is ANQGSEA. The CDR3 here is CMGFDSYNEQFF. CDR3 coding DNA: TGCATGGGATTTGACAGCTACAATGAGCAGTTCTTC.

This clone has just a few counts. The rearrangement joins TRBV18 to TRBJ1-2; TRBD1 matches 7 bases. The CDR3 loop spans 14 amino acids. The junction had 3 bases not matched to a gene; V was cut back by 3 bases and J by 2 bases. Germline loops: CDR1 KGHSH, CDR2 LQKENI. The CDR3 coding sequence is TGTGCCAGCTCACCGGCGGGACAGAACTATGGCTACACCTTC. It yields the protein CASSPAGQNYGYTF.

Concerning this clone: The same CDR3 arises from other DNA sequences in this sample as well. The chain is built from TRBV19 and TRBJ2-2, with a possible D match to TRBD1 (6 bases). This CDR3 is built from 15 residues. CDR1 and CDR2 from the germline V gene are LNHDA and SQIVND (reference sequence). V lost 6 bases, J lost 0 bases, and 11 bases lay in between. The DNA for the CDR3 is TGTGCCAGTAGCCCCGGGACAACGAACACCGGGGAGCTGTTTTTT. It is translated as CASSPGTTNTGELFF. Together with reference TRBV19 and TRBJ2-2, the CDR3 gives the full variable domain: DGGITQSPKYLFRKEGQNVTLSCEQNLNHDAMYWYRQDPGQGLRLIYYSQIVNDFQKGDIAEGYSVSREKKESFPLTVTSAQKNPTAFYLCASSPGTTNTGELFFGEGSRLTVL.

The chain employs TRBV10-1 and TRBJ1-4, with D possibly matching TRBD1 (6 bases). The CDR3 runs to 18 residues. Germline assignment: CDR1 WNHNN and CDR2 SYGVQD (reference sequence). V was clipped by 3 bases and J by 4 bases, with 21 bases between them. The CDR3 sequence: CASSDGRTVLSLNEKLFF. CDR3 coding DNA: TGCGCCAGCAGTGACGGAAGGACAGTCCTTAGCCTTAATGAAAAACTGTTTTTT.

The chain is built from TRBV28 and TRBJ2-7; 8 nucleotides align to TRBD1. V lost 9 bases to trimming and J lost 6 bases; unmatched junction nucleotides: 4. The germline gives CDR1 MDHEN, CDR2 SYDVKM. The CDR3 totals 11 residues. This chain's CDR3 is CARVDRVEQYF. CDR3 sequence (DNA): TGTGCCAGAGTGGACAGGGTCGAGCAGTACTTC.

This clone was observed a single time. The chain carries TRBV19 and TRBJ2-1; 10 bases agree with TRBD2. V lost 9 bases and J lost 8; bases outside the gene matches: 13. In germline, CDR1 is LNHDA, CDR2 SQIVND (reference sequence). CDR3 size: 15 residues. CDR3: CASTSSGGSGYEQFF. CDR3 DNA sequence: TGTGCCAGCACCTCTAGCGGGGGATCAGGATATGAGCAGTTCTTC.

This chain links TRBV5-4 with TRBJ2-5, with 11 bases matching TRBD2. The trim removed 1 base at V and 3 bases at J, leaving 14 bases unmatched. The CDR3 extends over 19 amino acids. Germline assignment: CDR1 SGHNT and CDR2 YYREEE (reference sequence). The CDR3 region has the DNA TGTGCCAGCAGCTTGTACCCGGGACTAGCGGTTCGGCGGGAAGAGACCCAGTACTTC. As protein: CASSLYPGLAVRREETQYF.

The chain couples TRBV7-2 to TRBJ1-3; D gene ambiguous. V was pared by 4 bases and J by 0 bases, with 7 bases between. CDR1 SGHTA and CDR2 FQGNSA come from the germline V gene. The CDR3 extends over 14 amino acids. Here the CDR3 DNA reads TGTGCCAGCAGCTCAGGTTTCTCTGGAAACACCATATATTTT. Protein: CASSSGFSGNTIYF.

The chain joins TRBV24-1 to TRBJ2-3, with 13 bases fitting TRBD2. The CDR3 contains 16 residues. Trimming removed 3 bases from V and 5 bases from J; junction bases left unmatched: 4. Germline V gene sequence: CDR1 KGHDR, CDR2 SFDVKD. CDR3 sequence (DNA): TGTGCCACCAGTGATACTAGCGGGGGGGCAGGAGATACGCAGTATTTT. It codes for CATSDTSGGAGDTQYF.

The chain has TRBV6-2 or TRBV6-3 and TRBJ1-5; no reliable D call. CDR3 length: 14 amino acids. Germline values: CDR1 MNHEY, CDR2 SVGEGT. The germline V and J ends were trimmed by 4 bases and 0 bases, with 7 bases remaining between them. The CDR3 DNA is TGTGCCAGCAGTTTCCCCAGTAGCAATCAGCCCCAGCATTTT. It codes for CASSFPSSNQPQHF.

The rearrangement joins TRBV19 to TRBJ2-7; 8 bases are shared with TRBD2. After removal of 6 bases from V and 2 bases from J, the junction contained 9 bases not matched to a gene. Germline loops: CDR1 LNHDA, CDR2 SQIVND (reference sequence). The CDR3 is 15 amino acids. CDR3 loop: CASSRRGGPAYEQYF. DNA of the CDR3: TGTGCCAGTAGCCGACGCGGGGGGCCGGCCTACGAGCAGTACTTC. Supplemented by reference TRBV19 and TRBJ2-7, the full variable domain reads DGGITQSPKYLFRKEGQNVTLSCEQNLNHDAMYWYRQDPGQGLRLIYYSQIVNDFQKGDIAEGYSVSREKKESFPLTVTSAQKNPTAFYLCASSRRGGPAYEQYFGPGTRLTVT.

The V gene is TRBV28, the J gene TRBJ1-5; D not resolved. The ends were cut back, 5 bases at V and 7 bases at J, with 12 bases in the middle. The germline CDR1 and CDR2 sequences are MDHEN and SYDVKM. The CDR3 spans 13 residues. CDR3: CASSPDGVQPQHF. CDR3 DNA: TGTGCCAGCAGTCCAGATGGAGTCCAGCCCCAGCATTTT.

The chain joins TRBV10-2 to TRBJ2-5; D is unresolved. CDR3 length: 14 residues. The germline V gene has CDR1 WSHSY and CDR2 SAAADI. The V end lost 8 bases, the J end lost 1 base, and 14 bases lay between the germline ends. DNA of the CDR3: TGCGCCAGCTCAAGCTCTACTGGCCAAGAGACCCAGTACTTC. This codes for CASSSSTGQETQYF.

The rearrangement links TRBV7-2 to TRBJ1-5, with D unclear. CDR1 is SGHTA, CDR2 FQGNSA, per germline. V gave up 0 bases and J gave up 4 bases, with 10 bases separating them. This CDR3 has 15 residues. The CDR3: CASSLATAANQPQHF. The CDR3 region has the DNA TGTGCCAGCAGCTTAGCCACAGCGGCAAATCAGCCCCAGCATTTT.

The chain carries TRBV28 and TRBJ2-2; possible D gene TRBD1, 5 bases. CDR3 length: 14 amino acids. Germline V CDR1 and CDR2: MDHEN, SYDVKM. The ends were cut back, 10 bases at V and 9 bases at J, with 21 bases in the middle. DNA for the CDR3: TGTGCCACTCTTTACGACAGAAACGCTAGGGAGCTGTTTTTT. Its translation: CATLYDRNARELFF.

As DNA, the CDR3 is TGTGCCAGCAGTCTAGCGGGAGCAGCTGATACGCAGTATTTT. Translation: CASSLAGAADTQYF. The V and J genes are TRBV6-2 or TRBV6-3 and TRBJ2-3; TRBD2 agrees at 10 bases. From germline, CDR1 is MNHEY and CDR2 SVGEGT. The CDR3 is 14 residues long. Germline trimming cut 5 bases from V and 6 bases from J; bases unmatched to any gene: 5.

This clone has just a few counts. The CDR3 region has the DNA TGTGCCAGCAGTGCTAGCGGGAGCTCTGGGGCCAACGTCCTGACTTTC. Translation gives CASSASGSSGANVLTF. The chain combines TRBV2 with TRBJ2-6, with 10 nucleotides matching TRBD2. The V gene end was trimmed by 4 bases and the J gene end by 0 bases; junction bases not matched to a gene: 0. CDR1 is SNHLY and CDR2 is FYNNEI in the germline V gene. This CDR3 has 16 residues.

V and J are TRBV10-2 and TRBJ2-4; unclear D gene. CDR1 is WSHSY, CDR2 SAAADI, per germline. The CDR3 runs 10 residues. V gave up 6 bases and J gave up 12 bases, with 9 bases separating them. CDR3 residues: CASRSISQYF. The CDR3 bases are TGCGCCAGCAGAAGTATTAGTCAGTACTTC.

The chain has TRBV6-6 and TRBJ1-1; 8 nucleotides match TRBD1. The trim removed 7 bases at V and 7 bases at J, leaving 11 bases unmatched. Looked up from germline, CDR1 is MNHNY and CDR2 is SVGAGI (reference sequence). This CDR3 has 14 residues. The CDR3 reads CASIQDRVGIEAFF. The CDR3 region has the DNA TGTGCCAGCATCCAGGACAGGGTAGGGATTGAAGCTTTCTTT.

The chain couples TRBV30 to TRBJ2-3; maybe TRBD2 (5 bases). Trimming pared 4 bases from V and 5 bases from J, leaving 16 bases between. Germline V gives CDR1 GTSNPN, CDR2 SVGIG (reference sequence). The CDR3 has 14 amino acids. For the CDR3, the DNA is TGTGCCTGGAAACCTAGGACTTACGGAGATACGCAGTATTTT. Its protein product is CAWKPRTYGDTQYF.

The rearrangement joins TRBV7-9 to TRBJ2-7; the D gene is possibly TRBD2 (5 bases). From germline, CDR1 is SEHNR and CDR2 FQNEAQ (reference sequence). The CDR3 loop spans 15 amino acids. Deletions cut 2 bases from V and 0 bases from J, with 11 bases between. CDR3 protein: CASSLPSAGSYEQYF. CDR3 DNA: TGTGCCAGCAGCTTACCTAGTGCGGGCTCCTACGAGCAGTACTTC. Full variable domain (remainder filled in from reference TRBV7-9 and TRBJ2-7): DTGVSQNPRHKITKRGQNVTFRCDPISEHNRLYWYRQTLGQGPEFLTYFQNEAQLEKSRLLSDRFSAERPKGSFSTLEIQRTEQGDSAMYLCASSLPSAGSYEQYFGPGTRLTVT.

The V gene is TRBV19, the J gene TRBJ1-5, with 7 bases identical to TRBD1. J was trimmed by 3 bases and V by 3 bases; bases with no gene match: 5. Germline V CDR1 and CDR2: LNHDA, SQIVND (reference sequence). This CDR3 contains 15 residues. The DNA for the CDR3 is TGTGCCAGTAGTATCCGGCAGGGGGTCAATCAGCCCCAGCATTTT. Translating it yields CASSIRQGVNQPQHF.

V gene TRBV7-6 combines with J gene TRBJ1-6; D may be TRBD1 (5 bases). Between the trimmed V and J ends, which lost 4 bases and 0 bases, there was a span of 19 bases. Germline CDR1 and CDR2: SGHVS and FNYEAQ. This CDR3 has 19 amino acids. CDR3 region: CASSWGVKAGSSYNSPLHF. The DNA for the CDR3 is TGTGCCAGCAGCTGGGGGGTAAAAGCAGGGAGCTCCTATAATTCACCCCTCCACTTT. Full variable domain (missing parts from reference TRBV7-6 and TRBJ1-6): GAGVSQSPRYKVTKRGQDVALRCDPISGHVSLYWYRQALGQGPEFLTYFNYEAQQDKSGLPNDRFSAERPEGSISTLTIQRTEQRDSAMYRCASSWGVKAGSSYNSPLHFGNGTRLTVT.